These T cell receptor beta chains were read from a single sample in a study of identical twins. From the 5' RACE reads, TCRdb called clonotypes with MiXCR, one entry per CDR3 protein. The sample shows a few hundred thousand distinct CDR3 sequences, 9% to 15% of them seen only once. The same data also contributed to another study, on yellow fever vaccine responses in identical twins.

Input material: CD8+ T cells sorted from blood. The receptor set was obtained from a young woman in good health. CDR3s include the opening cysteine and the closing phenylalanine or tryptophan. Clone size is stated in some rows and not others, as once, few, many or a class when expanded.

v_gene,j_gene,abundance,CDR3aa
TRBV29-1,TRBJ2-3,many,CSVWGTSNSTDTQYF
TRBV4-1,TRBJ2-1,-,CASSQLTGTISNNEQFF
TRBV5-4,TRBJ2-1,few,CASSFSPNEQFF
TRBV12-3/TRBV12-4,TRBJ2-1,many,CASRSPSAGEQFF
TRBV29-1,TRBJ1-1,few,CSVPGGGEAFF
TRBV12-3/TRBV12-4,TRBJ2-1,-,CASSSGTGTLYNEQFF
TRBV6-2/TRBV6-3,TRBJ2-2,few,CASSPYFVLEKLANTGELFF
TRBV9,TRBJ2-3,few,CASSARTSGRSSTDTQYF
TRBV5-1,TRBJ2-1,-,CASSFWTSADNEQFF
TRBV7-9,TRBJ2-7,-,CASSLQGRYEQYF
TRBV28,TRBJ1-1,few,CASRGGTFDGSNTEAFF
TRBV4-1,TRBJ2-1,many,CASSQDAGTGNEQFF
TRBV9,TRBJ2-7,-,CASSAGTDSTKQYF
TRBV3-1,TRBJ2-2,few,CASSPKYGGTGELFF
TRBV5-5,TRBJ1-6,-,CASSLIWEDNSPLHF
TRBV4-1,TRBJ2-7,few,CASSGTLAGPYEQYF
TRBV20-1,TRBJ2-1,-,CCARGAGLAGVGNYNEQFF
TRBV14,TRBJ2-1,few,CASSQEASSAHEQFF
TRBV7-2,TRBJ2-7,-,CASSPMAGDYEQYF
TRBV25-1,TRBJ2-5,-,CASSVRGTQYF
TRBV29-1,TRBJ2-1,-,CSVEVRAGEQFF
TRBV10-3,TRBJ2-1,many,CAISKGSSSYNEQFF